These 18 T cell receptor beta chains were sequenced from one sample in a study of T-cell reconstitution after alpha-beta-depleted transplantation in children. Unique molecular identifiers were built into the TCRbeta library. In TCRdb, the PCR reads were re-called with MiXCR into one record per CDR3 protein. The table shows approximately 520,000 distinct CDR3 sequences, with about an eighth occurring only once. The sample here was PBMCs, mostly from graft donor cells, taken 180 days after TCRalphabeta/CD19-depleted stem cell transplant. The receptors shown here come from a female patient aged 2 to 10 who had a stem cell transplant for aplastic anemia, so the T cells may come from the graft donor.

Only a few counts were recorded for this clonotype. This chain links TRBV6-1 with TRBJ1-6, with D possibly matching TRBD1 (6 bases). V lost 7 bases, J lost 7 bases, and 17 bases lay in between. The CDR3 loop spans 15 amino acids. Germline CDR1 is MNHNS and CDR2 is SASEGT. The CDR3 region has the DNA TGTGCCAGCACCCAAGCGGACAGATCAAATTCACCCCTCCACTTT. Translating it yields CASTQADRSNSPLHF.

V gene TRBV11-2 combines with J gene TRBJ2-3; weak D call: TRBD2 (6 bases). The length of the CDR3 is 21 residues. Germline CDR1 reads SGHAT; CDR2 reads FQNNGV. The ends were cut back, 2 bases at V and 4 bases at J, with 31 bases in the middle. DNA for the CDR3: TGTGCCAGCAGCTTACTCCTCGAGATAGCCGGGGGATATCAGTGGGCAGATACGCAGTATTTT. Its translation is CASSLLLEIAGGYQWADTQYF.

This sequence joins TRBV11-2 and TRBJ2-3; D may be TRBD2 (6 bases). The V end lost 5 bases, the J end lost 2 bases, and 14 bases lay between the germline ends. This CDR3 has 15 amino acids. Germline V lookup: CDR1 SGHAT, CDR2 FQNNGV. The CDR3 DNA is TGTGCCAGCAGCGACCGGGACTCAATCACAGATACGCAGTATTTT. It encodes CASSDRDSITDTQYF.

This clonotype occurred a few times. The chain joins TRBV4-3 to TRBJ2-1; tentative D call: TRBD1 (6 bases). V lost 1 base and J 6 bases, leaving 19 bases between the germline ends. Germline V gives CDR1 LGHNA, CDR2 YSLEER. This CDR3 comprises 17 residues. CDR3 nucleotide sequence: TGCGCCAGCAGCCAAGTAGGGGGTGGGAGTGTCCTCAATGAGCAGTTCTTC. Translation: CASSQVGGGSVLNEQFF.

This clonotype was picked up many times. V and J are TRBV18 and TRBJ2-1, with D perhaps matching TRBD2 (5 bases). The length of the CDR3 is 13 residues. CDR1 is KGHSH, CDR2 LQKENI, per germline. V lost 6 bases and J lost 3, with 9 bases in between. The DNA of the CDR3 is TGTGCCAGCTCCAGTGAGGGCTACAATGAGCAGTTCTTC. It codes for CASSSEGYNEQFF.

This clonotype was found a few times. V gene TRBV4-1 combines with J gene TRBJ1-2; possibly TRBD1 for D (5 bases). The V end lost 0 bases, the J end lost 4 bases, and 12 bases lay between the germline ends. This CDR3 has 15 residues. Germline V gene data show CDR1 as MGHRA and CDR2 as YSYEKL. The DNA of the CDR3 is TGCGCCAGCAGCCAAGATGCGAACAGGCGCTATGGCTACACCTTC. It yields the protein CASSQDANRRYGYTF.

V gene TRBV6-1 combines with J gene TRBJ2-3, with D possibly TRBD2 on 6 matching bases. V shed 7 bases and J shed 1 base, with 12 bases lying between them. CDR3 length: 14 residues. Germline V gene lookup returns CDR1 MNHNS and CDR2 SASEGT. The CDR3 loop reads CASIQAGRTDTQYF. In nucleotides, the CDR3 is TGTGCCAGCATACAAGCGGGCCGCACAGATACGCAGTATTTT.

This chain links TRBV4-3 with TRBJ1-6; possible D gene TRBD1, 5 bases. V lost 4 bases and J 5 bases, leaving 15 bases between the germline ends. Germline CDR1 is LGHNA and CDR2 is YSLEER. The CDR3 consists of 16 residues. The CDR3 nucleotides read TGCGCCAGCAGCCGGACAAGTGGGGGGGATAATTCACCCCTCCACTTT. This encodes CASSRTSGGDNSPLHF.

V and J are TRBV6-6 and TRBJ2-5; D is perhaps TRBD1 or TRBD2 (5 bases each). Germline V lookup: CDR1 MNHNY, CDR2 SVGAGI (reference sequence). The V and J ends lost 6 bases and 5 bases respectively, with 13 bases between them. This CDR3 has 13 amino acids. CDR3 sequence: CASRPPWGETQYF. The CDR3 coding sequence is TGTGCCAGCAGGCCACCCTGGGGGGAGACCCAGTACTTC.

This clonotype was seen more than once but under ten times. V is TRBV7-9 and J is TRBJ2-5; D might be TRBD1 or TRBD2, each matching 5 bases. V was cut by 4 bases and J by 4 bases, with 16 bases left in between. Germline CDR1 and CDR2: SEHNR and FQNEAQ (reference sequence). The CDR3 length is 15 residues. CDR3 bases: TGTGCCAGCAGCTCGGGACCTACCCCGGCAGAGACCCAGTACTTC. Its translation is CASSSGPTPAETQYF.

This clonotype has a handful of counts. The chain couples TRBV5-6 to TRBJ1-5, with 8 bases lining up with TRBD1. The CDR3 length is 14 residues. Germline V gene data show CDR1 as SGHDT and CDR2 as YYEEEE. V lost 4 bases and J lost 5; bases outside the gene matches: 5. CDR3 amino acids: CASSPMTGDQPQHF. As DNA, the CDR3 is TGTGCCAGCAGCCCGATGACAGGGGATCAGCCCCAGCATTTT.

The chain combines TRBV18 with TRBJ1-2; D is ambiguous. The length of the CDR3 is 14 residues. The V gene lost 4 bases and the J gene lost 3 bases, with 12 bases spanning the gap. Germline V gives CDR1 KGHSH, CDR2 LQKENI. In DNA form, the CDR3 reads TGTGCCAGCTCACTGAGTACAGCGGACTATGGCTACACCTTC. Protein sequence: CASSLSTADYGYTF.

The chain has TRBV10-3 and TRBJ2-1, with 13 bases lining up with TRBD2. The CDR3 runs to 16 residues. Germline V gene data show CDR1 as ENHRY and CDR2 as SYGVKD. J lost 8 bases, V lost 4 bases, and 8 bases had no gene match. The CDR3 bases are TGTGCCATCAGTGGAACTAGCGGGAGGGCCATTGATGAGCAGTTCTTC. This gives the protein CAISGTSGRAIDEQFF.

The J gene is TRBJ2-1, the V gene TRBV4-3, with D perhaps being TRBD1 or TRBD2 (6 bases each). Trimming cost V 1 base and J 4 bases, with 11 bases left between them. This CDR3 comprises 15 residues. The germline CDR1 and CDR2 sequences are LGHNA and YSLEER. In DNA, the CDR3 is TGCGCCAGCAGCCAAGGGGGGGCCGGATACAATGAGCAGTTCTTC. Protein product: CASSQGGAGYNEQFF.

This clonotype was detected only a few times. The CDR3: CASSQVGPRNTEAFF. In DNA form, the CDR3 reads TGCGCCAGCAGCCAAGTGGGACCGAGGAACACTGAAGCTTTCTTT. V usage is TRBV4-3 and J usage is TRBJ1-1; tentative D call: TRBD1 (5 bases). Deletions cut 1 base from V and 1 base from J, with 10 bases between. The CDR3 has 15 residues. CDR1 is LGHNA and CDR2 is YSLEER in the germline V gene.

The chain has TRBV24-1 and TRBJ2-1; 13 positions match TRBD2. Per the germline V gene, CDR1 is KGHDR and CDR2 is SFDVKD. The CDR3 totals 13 residues. J lost 6 bases, V lost 10 bases, and 2 bases had no gene match. DNA for the CDR3: TGTGCCACGGGGACTAGCGGGACCAATGAGCAGTTCTTC. It specifies CATGTSGTNEQFF.

This clonotype has only a few counts. The rearrangement joins TRBV28 to TRBJ2-2, with 13 positions matching TRBD2. Trimming removed 6 bases from V and 6 bases from J; junction bases left unmatched: 10. This CDR3 is built from 17 residues. Germline CDR1 and CDR2: MDHEN and SYDVKM. CDR3 protein: CASRTHRTSGSAGELFF. DNA of the CDR3: TGTGCCAGCAGGACACATCGGACTAGCGGGAGTGCCGGGGAGCTGTTTTTT.

V usage is TRBV18 and J usage is TRBJ1-3; D perhaps matches TRBD1 (5 bases). V was shortened by 3 bases and J by 0 bases, with 9 bases between the two germline ends. In germline, CDR1 is KGHSH, CDR2 LQKENI. This CDR3 has 15 amino acids. The CDR3, as DNA: TGTGCCAGCTCACCGGGACGCAACTCTGGAAACACCATATATTTT. Protein product: CASSPGRNSGNTIYF. Variable domain in full (rest from reference TRBV18 and TRBJ1-3): NAGVMQNPRHLVRRRGQEARLRCSPMKGHSHVYWYRQLPEEGLKFMVYLQKENIIDESGMPKERFSAEFPKEGPSILRIQQVVRGDSAAYFCASSPGRNSGNTIYFGEGSWLTVV.